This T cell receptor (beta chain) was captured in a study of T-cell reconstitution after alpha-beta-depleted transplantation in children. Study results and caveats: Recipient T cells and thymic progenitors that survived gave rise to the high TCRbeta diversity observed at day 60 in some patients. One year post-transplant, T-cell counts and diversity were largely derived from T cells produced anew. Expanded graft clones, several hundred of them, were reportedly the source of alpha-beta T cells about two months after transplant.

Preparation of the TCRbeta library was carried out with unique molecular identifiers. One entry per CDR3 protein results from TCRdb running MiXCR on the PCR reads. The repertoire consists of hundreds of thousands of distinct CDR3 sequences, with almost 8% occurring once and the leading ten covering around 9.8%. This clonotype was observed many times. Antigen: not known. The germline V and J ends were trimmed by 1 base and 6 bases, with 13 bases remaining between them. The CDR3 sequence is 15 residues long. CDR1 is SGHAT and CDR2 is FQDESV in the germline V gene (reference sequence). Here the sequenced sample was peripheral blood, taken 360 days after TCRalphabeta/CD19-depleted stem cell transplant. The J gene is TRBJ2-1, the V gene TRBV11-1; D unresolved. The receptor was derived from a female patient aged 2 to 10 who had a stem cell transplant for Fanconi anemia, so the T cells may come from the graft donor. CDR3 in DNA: TGTGCCAGCAGCTTAGAACGGATAAACACCAATGAGCAGTTCTTC. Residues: CASSLERINTNEQFF. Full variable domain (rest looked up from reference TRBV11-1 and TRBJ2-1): EAEVAQSPRYKITEKSQAVAFWCDPISGHATLYWYRQILGQGPELLVQFQDESVVDDSQLPKDRFSAERLKGVDSTLKIQPAELGDSAMYLCASSLERINTNEQFFGPGTRLTVL.